The T cell receptor (beta chain) described here comes from a study of cytomegalovirus exposure and HLA in healthy donors. Study-wide results and caveats: Some V segments (TRBV6-2 and TRBV6-3 among them) were excluded as indistinguishable. According to an earlier analysis, most TCR beta V segments yielded productive rearrangements about 87% or about 30% of the time. For TCR beta chains, V- and J-gene trimming was later linked to a missense DCLRE1C variant.

A multiplex PCR was run with 60 Vbeta primers and 13 Jbeta primers. Per the original methods: A later analysis counted 70 million to 85 million unique TCR beta chains, around 10 million shared. Using immunoSEQ multiplex PCR, the repertoire was profiled, and TCRdb retains in-frame clones only, with some absent. That table is the source of V, J and clone size, and D and trimming were worked out from the DNA. This repertoire shows hundreds of thousands of clones, over 65% found once; its top ten account for 0.6% to 0.7%. The CDR3 covers 13 residues. V lost 6 bases and J lost 4, with 12 bases in between. Germline-derived CDR1 and CDR2 are ENHRY and SYGVKD. This clone occurred once. Its cognate antigen is unknown.

The chain links TRBV10-3 to TRBJ1-1; D is undetermined. Input material: PBMCs. The receptor's source is a man between 18 and 35 years old in good health and CMV-seronegative. The CDR3 DNA reads TGTGCCATCAGATCCTCGGTACCCACTGAAGCTTTCTTT. Translating gives CAIRSSVPTEAFF.